This passage covers 27 T cell receptor beta chains from one sample sequenced in a study of T cell repertoires in cytomegalovirus infection (dated by TCRdb to about 2019). Sequenced using an Illumina HiSeq 1500. In-frame beta chains were kept once TCRdb had trimmed the public reads at Q25 with fastp and called clones with MiXCR. All rows with the same CDR3 protein become a single entry with the most common DNA and genes. The sample data list about 130,000 distinct CDR3 sequences, and 24% of these were observed just once. The top ten constitute roughly 35% of the sample. No cognate antigen is known for these TCRs. Sequenced material: PBMCs, sequenced either directly or after in vitro stimulation (not recorded which). All receptors come from a human donor in good health (CMV status not recorded). Some clones in this sample may be carry-over from other donors' samples.

This clonotype was counted a few times. This sequence joins TRBV27 and TRBJ1-5; 10 nucleotides agree with TRBD1. Per the germline V gene, CDR1 is MNHEY and CDR2 is SMNVEV (reference sequence). Trimming took 3 bases from V and 5 from J; bases not matched to a gene: 4. The CDR3 consists of 15 residues. The CDR3 is CASSFLGQGDQPQHF. The CDR3 DNA follows: TGTGCCAGCAGTTTTCTTGGACAGGGGGATCAGCCCCAGCATTTT.

In its sample, this clonotype was seen a few times. The chain recombines TRBV11-2 with TRBJ2-5, with 8 bases fitting TRBD2. This CDR3 spans 16 amino acids. From germline, CDR1 is SGHAT and CDR2 FQNNGV. The J segment lost 5 bases and the V segment lost 7 bases, leaving 15 bases of the junction unmatched. CDR3 residues: CASTSSGGGMGETQYF. In DNA form, the CDR3 reads TGTGCCAGCACCTCCTCGGGAGGGGGGATGGGCGAGACCCAGTACTTC.

The CDR3 coding sequence is TGTGCCACCAGCACTGGGGATGATTCACCCCTCCACTTT. Protein: CATSTGDDSPLHF. The chain carries TRBV15 and TRBJ1-6; D is ambiguous. Trimming took off 4 bases at V and 8 bases at J, with 9 bases between the two ends. The CDR3 sequence is 13 residues long. Germline CDR1 is LNHNV and CDR2 is YYDKDF (reference sequence). Looking up the rest from reference TRBV15 and TRBJ1-6 gives the full variable domain: DAMVIQNPRYQVTQFGKPVTLSCSQTLNHNVMYWYQQKSSQAPKLLFHYYDKDFNNEADTPDNFQSRRPNTSFCFLDIRSPGLGDTAMYLCATSTGDDSPLHFGNGTRLTVT.

The chain has TRBV20-1 and TRBJ2-2; D uncertain. The CDR3 consists of 13 residues. The V and J ends lost 0 bases and 6 bases respectively, with 8 bases between them. From germline, CDR1 is DFQATT and CDR2 SNEGSKA (reference sequence). DNA for the CDR3: TGCAGTGCTAGAGATCGAGTTGCCGGGGAGCTGTTTTTT. Translating gives CSARDRVAGELFF.

This clonotype was counted many times. V usage is TRBV10-3 and J usage is TRBJ2-1, with a tentative D call TRBD1 (6 bases). The CDR3 runs 14 residues. The V end was cut by 3 bases, the J end by 7 bases, with 13 bases between. The germline V gene encodes CDR1 ENHRY and CDR2 SYGVKD. The CDR3: CAISEPGEINEQFF. The CDR3 DNA reads as TGTGCCATCAGTGAACCAGGGGAAATAAATGAGCAGTTCTTC.

This clonotype has just a few counts. This chain joins TRBV7-2 and TRBJ2-5, with D perhaps matching TRBD1 or TRBD2 (6 bases each). CDR1 is SGHTA and CDR2 is FQGNSA in the germline V gene. This CDR3 has 16 amino acids. V gave up 0 bases and J gave up 1 base, with 12 bases separating them. In nucleotides, the CDR3 is TGTGCCAGCAGCTTAGCCCGGGGGACAACCCAAGAGACCCAGTACTTC. It codes for CASSLARGTTQETQYF. The full variable domain, with the rest looked up from reference TRBV7-2 and TRBJ2-5, is GAGVSQSPSNKVTEKGKDVELRCDPISGHTALYWYRQSLGQGLEFLIYFQGNSAPDKSGLPSDRFSAERTGGSVSTLTIQRTQQEDSAVYLCASSLARGTTQETQYFGPGTRLLVL.

This clonotype was observed many times. The J gene is TRBJ2-7, the V gene TRBV7-2; tentatively, D is TRBD2 (6 bases). The CDR3 extends over 15 amino acids. Between the trimmed V and J ends, which lost 1 base and 2 bases, there was a span of 12 bases. Per the germline V gene, CDR1 is SGHTA and CDR2 is FQGNSA. The CDR3 nucleotides read TGTGCCAGCAGCTTAGTCGGGCGGGGTACCTACGAGCAGTACGTC. Translated, it gives CASSLVGRGTYEQYV.

The V call is TRBV7-9, the J call TRBJ1-6; D uncertain. Trimming removed 8 bases at V and 5 bases at J, with 13 bases between. Germline assignment: CDR1 SEHNR and CDR2 FQNEAQ (reference sequence). The CDR3 loop spans 14 amino acids. CDR3 sequence: CASRIDGDNSPLHF. The CDR3 DNA reads as TGTGCCAGCCGGATAGACGGGGATAATTCACCCCTCCACTTT.

The chain employs TRBV5-4 and TRBJ2-1; 8 bases fit TRBD1. Germline V gene sequence: CDR1 SGHNT, CDR2 YYREEE (reference sequence). Germline trimming cut 6 bases from V and 9 bases from J; bases unmatched to any gene: 5. The CDR3 contains 12 residues. The chain's CDR3 is CASTGQGVEQFF. As DNA, the CDR3 is TGTGCCAGCACCGGACAGGGTGTTGAGCAGTTCTTC.

This clonotype was detected only a few times. The V call is TRBV2, the J call TRBJ2-3, with D perhaps being TRBD1 or TRBD2 (5 bases each). Trimming shortened V by 7 bases and J by 3 bases, and 14 bases separated the two germline ends. The length of the CDR3 is 14 residues. Germline lookup yields CDR1 SNHLY and CDR2 FYNNEI. This CDR3 is CASTPERGTDTQYF. CDR3 coding DNA: TGTGCCAGCACCCCGGAGAGGGGAACAGATACGCAGTATTTT.

The chain is built from TRBV10-3 and TRBJ2-2; 9 bases match TRBD2. This CDR3 has 14 amino acids. Germline V gives CDR1 ENHRY, CDR2 SYGVKD. V was clipped by 10 bases and J by 3 bases; unmatched bases: 6. DNA of the CDR3: TGTGCCACCCAGGGACTAGCTGACACCGGGGAGCTGTTTTTT. As protein: CATQGLADTGELFF.

This clonotype turned up a few times. The chain recombines TRBV20-1 with TRBJ2-1; 12 bases line up with TRBD2. Germline V gene data show CDR1 as DFQATT and CDR2 as SNEGSKA (reference sequence). Trimming at V came to 5 bases and at J to 9 bases, leaving 8 bases not matched to a gene. The CDR3 is 14 residues long. DNA for the CDR3: TGCAGTGCTGCGACTAGCGGGAGTTTTGTTGAGCAGTTCTTC. This codes for CSAATSGSFVEQFF.

The J gene is TRBJ2-7, the V gene TRBV4-1; TRBD2 matches 8 bases. V dropped 1 base and J dropped 3; count of bases not matched to a gene: 8. There are 16 residues in the CDR3. The germline V gene encodes CDR1 MGHRA and CDR2 YSYEKL. The DNA for the CDR3 is TGCGCCAGCAGCCAAGTTTTATCGGGGGGGGACTACGAGCAGTACTTC. Its protein product is CASSQVLSGGDYEQYF.

This rearrangement joins TRBV18 to TRBJ2-1, with 7 bases identical to TRBD2. This CDR3 is built from 14 residues. CDR1 and CDR2 (germline): KGHSH, LQKENI. Trimming removed 3 bases from V and 4 bases from J; junction bases left unmatched: 3. CDR3 sequence: CASSPPSGYNEQFF. The CDR3 DNA reads TGTGCCAGCTCACCGCCTAGCGGATACAATGAGCAGTTCTTC.

This clonotype was seen at least ten times. The chain has TRBV14 and TRBJ2-5; 9 bases line up with TRBD2. J lost 3 bases, V lost 7 bases, and 6 bases had no gene match. CDR1 is SGHDN, CDR2 FVKESK, per germline. The CDR3 runs 14 residues. CDR3 loop: CASNSLAGEETQYF. As DNA, the CDR3 is TGTGCCAGCAACTCCTTAGCGGGAGAAGAGACCCAGTACTTC.

The CDR3 here is CASSLLALAGSNEQFF. In DNA form, the CDR3 reads TGTGCCAGCAGCTTATTGGCGCTAGCGGGGTCCAATGAGCAGTTCTTC. This rearrangement joins TRBV7-6 to TRBJ2-1; 9 bases agree with TRBD2. CDR3 size: 16 residues. Germline V CDR1 and CDR2: SGHVS, FNYEAQ. V lost 2 bases and J lost 6; bases outside the gene matches: 8. Variable domain in full (rest from reference TRBV7-6 and TRBJ2-1): GAGVSQSPRYKVTKRGQDVALRCDPISGHVSLYWYRQALGQGPEFLTYFNYEAQQDKSGLPNDRFSAERPEGSISTLTIQRTEQRDSAMYRCASSLLALAGSNEQFFGPGTRLTVL.

This clonotype was counted a few times. The rearrangement joins TRBV2 to TRBJ1-4; 7 nucleotides agree with TRBD1. The junction had 11 bases not matched to a gene; V was cut back by 4 bases and J by 0 bases. The CDR3 loop spans 18 amino acids. The V gene's germline CDR1 is SNHLY and CDR2 FYNNEI. CDR3 amino acids: CASSVGQGEPATNEKLFF. DNA of the CDR3: TGTGCCAGCAGTGTCGGGCAGGGGGAGCCTGCAACTAATGAAAAACTGTTTTTT.

V is TRBV7-2 and J is TRBJ1-1; weak D call: TRBD1 (5 bases). The V end was cut by 8 bases, the J end by 8 bases, with 12 bases between. Germline V gene lookup returns CDR1 SGHTA and CDR2 FQGNSA. The CDR3 sequence is 11 residues long. The CDR3 nucleotides are TGTGCCAGCCGGCAAGGGACCGAAGCTTTCTTT. It codes for CASRQGTEAFF. Based on the CDR3 plus reference TRBV7-2 and TRBJ1-1, the full variable domain is GAGVSQSPSNKVTEKGKDVELRCDPISGHTALYWYRQSLGQGLEFLIYFQGNSAPDKSGLPSDRFSAERTGGSVSTLTIQRTQQEDSAVYLCASRQGTEAFFGQGTRLTVV.

The chain employs TRBV28 and TRBJ1-2; perhaps TRBD1 as D (6 bases). The germline gives CDR1 MDHEN, CDR2 SYDVKM. The V gene lost 6 bases and the J gene lost 4 bases, with 15 bases spanning the gap. The CDR3 contains 14 residues. CDR3 loop: CASRQGLEIYGYTF. The CDR3 DNA reads TGTGCCAGCAGACAGGGATTGGAGATCTATGGCTACACCTTC.

This clonotype was observed many times. J is TRBJ2-6 and V is TRBV7-2, with 8 bases that match TRBD1. J gave up 4 bases and V 1 base, and 3 bases lay outside the gene matches. In germline, CDR1 is SGHTA, CDR2 FQGNSA. The CDR3 is 16 amino acids. The CDR3 here is CASSLDRGSGANVLTF. CDR3 DNA sequence: TGTGCCAGCAGCTTAGACAGGGGGTCAGGGGCCAACGTCCTGACTTTC.

The chain employs TRBV11-2 and TRBJ1-5; possible D gene TRBD1, 6 bases. Deletions cut 4 bases from V and 5 bases from J, with 15 bases between. The CDR3 sequence is 15 residues long. The germline CDR1 and CDR2 sequences are SGHAT and FQNNGV. The CDR3: CASSYGGAEDQPQHF. For the CDR3, the DNA is TGTGCCAGCAGCTACGGGGGGGCAGAAGATCAGCCCCAGCATTTT.

This clonotype was seen a few times. The DNA of the CDR3 is TGCGCCAGCAGCCCTGGGGGCGGGCGCGAATACAATGAGCAGTTCTTC. Amino acid sequence: CASSPGGGREYNEQFF. The chain combines TRBV4-1 with TRBJ2-1; D is perhaps TRBD1 (6 bases). The CDR3 length is 16 residues. The germline V gene encodes CDR1 MGHRA and CDR2 YSYEKL. Trimming removed 4 bases from V and 4 bases from J, with 17 bases in between.

The chain carries TRBV4-3 and TRBJ2-1, with 7 bases identical to TRBD2. With V trimmed by 0 bases and J by 2 bases, 10 bases remained unmatched. Germline CDR1 is LGHNA and CDR2 is YSLEER. This CDR3 spans 18 amino acids. The CDR3 protein is CASSQDTRGGRPYNEQFF. The CDR3 bases are TGCGCCAGCAGCCAAGATACTCGCGGCGGGAGACCCTACAATGAGCAGTTCTTC.

This sequence joins TRBV5-4 and TRBJ2-7, with 7 bases that match TRBD1. The CDR3 has 13 amino acids. V gave up 4 bases and J gave up 7 bases; unmatched junction bases: 8. CDR1 and CDR2 (germline): SGHNT, YYREEE (reference sequence). CDR3 loop: CASSQNAGGEQYV. In nucleotides, the CDR3 is TGTGCCAGCAGCCAAAATGCAGGGGGAGAGCAGTACGTC.

The J gene is TRBJ1-1, the V gene TRBV28, with 7 bases lining up with TRBD1. V lost 10 bases and J lost 5; bases outside the gene matches: 10. Germline-derived CDR1 and CDR2 are MDHEN and SYDVKM. The CDR3 contains 13 residues. The CDR3 nucleotides are TGTGCCACACTCCGACAGGGATCGACTGAAGCTTTCTTT. Translation: CATLRQGSTEAFF.

In its sample, this clonotype was seen many times. The chain is built from TRBV7-6 and TRBJ2-1; 11 bases align to TRBD2. Germline V gives CDR1 SGHVS, CDR2 FNYEAQ. V dropped 1 base and J dropped 5; count of bases not matched to a gene: 10. The CDR3 runs 18 residues. The CDR3: CASSLVVQLAGAHNEQFF. CDR3 nucleotides: TGTGCCAGCAGCTTAGTCGTCCAACTAGCGGGAGCCCACAATGAGCAGTTCTTC.

The chain is built from TRBV15 and TRBJ2-1, with 8 bases lining up with TRBD2. In germline, CDR1 is LNHNV, CDR2 YYDKDF (reference sequence). V lost 5 bases, J lost 5 bases, and 14 bases stayed unmatched. The CDR3 length is 17 residues. The CDR3 protein is CATSGSRGLGANNEQFF. In DNA, the CDR3 is TGTGCCACCAGCGGCTCCCGGGGACTAGGAGCCAACAATGAGCAGTTCTTC.